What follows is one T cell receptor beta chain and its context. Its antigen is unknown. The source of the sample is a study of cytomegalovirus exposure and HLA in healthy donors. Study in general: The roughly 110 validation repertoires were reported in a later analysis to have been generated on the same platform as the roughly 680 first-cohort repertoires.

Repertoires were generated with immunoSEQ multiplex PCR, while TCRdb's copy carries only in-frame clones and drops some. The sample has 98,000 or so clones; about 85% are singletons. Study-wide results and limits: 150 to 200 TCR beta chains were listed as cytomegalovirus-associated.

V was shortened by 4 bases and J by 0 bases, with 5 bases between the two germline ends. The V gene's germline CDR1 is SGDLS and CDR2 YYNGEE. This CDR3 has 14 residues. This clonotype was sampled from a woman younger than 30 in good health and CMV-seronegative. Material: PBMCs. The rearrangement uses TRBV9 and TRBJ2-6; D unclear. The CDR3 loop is CASSFSSGANVLTF. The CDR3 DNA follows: TGTGCCAGCAGCTTTAGCTCTGGGGCCAACGTCCTGACTTTC.